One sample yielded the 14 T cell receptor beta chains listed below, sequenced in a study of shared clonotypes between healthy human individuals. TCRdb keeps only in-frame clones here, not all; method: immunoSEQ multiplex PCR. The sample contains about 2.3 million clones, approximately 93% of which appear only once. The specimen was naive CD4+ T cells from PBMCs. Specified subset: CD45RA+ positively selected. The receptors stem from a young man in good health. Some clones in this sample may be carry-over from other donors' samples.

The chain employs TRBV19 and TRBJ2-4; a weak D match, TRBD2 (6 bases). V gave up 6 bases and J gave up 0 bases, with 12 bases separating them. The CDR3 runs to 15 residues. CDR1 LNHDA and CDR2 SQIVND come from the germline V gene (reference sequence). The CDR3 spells CASSPGLLAKNIQYF. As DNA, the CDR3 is TGTGCCAGTAGCCCGGGACTCCTAGCCAAAAACATTCAGTACTTC.

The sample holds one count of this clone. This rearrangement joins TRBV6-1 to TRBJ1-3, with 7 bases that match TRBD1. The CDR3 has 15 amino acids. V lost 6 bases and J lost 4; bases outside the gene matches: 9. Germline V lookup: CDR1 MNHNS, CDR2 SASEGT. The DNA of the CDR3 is TGTGCCAGCAGGCCCTCGACAGGGTACGGAAACACCATATATTTT. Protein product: CASRPSTGYGNTIYF.

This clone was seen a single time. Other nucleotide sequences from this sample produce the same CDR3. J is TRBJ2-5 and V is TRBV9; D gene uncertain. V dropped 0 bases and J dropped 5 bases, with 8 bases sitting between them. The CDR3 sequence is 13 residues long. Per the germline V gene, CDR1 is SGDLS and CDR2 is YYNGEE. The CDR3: CASSVGPRETQYF. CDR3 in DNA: TGTGCCAGCAGCGTAGGCCCTAGGGAGACCCAGTACTTC.

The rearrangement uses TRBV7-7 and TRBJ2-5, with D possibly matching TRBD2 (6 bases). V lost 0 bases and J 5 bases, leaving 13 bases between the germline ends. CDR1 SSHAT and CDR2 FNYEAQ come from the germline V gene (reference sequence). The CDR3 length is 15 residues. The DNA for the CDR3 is TGTGCCAGCAGCTTAGCGGCTAGCGAGGTTGAGACCCAGTACTTC. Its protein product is CASSLAASEVETQYF.

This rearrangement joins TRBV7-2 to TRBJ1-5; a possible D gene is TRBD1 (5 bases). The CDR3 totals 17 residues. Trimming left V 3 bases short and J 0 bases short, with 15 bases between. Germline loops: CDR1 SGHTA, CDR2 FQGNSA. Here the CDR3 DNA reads TGTGCCAGCAGCTTGGGGGGATTCGGACATAGCAATCAGCCCCAGCATTTT. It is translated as CASSLGGFGHSNQPQHF.

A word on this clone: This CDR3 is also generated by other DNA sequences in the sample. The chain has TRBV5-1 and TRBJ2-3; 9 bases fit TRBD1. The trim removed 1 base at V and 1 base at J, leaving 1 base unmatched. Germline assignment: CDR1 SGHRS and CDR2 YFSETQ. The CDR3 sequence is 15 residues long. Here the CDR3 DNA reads TGCGCCAGCAGCTTGACAGGGGGCGGCACAGATACGCAGTATTTT. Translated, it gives CASSLTGGGTDTQYF.

The CDR3 bases are TGTGCCAGCAGTCCCACAGGGAACAATCAGCCCCAGCATTTT. The encoded protein is CASSPTGNNQPQHF. The chain uses TRBV25-1 and TRBJ1-5; a weak D match, TRBD1 (6 bases). Trimming removed 5 bases at V and 3 bases at J, with 11 bases between. Looked up from germline, CDR1 is MGHDK and CDR2 is SYGVNS. CDR3 length: 14 residues.

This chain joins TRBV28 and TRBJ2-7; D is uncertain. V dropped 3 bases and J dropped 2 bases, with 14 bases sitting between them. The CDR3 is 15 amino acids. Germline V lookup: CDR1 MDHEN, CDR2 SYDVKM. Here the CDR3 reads CASSLAGDSPYEQYF. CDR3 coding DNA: TGTGCCAGCAGTTTGGCCGGTGATTCTCCCTACGAGCAGTACTTC.

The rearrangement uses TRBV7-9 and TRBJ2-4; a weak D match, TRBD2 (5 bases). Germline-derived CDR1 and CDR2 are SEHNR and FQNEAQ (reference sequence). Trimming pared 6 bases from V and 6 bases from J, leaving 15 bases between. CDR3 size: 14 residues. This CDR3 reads CASSYRTDRNIQYF. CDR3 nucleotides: TGTGCCAGCAGTTATAGGACTGATAGAAACATTCAGTACTTC.

The DNA of the CDR3 is TGTGCCAGCAGTTTAGGGGGACTAGCGGAGAAAGAGACCCAGTACTTC. Translating it yields CASSLGGLAEKETQYF. This sequence joins TRBV28 and TRBJ2-5; TRBD2 aligns across 11 bases. The CDR3 covers 16 residues. Germline trimming cut 2 bases from V and 3 bases from J; bases unmatched to any gene: 5. CDR1 is MDHEN, CDR2 SYDVKM, per germline.

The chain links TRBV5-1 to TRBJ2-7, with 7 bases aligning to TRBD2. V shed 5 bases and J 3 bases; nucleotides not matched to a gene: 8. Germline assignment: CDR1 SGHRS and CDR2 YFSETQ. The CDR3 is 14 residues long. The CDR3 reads CASRKRDLSYEQYF. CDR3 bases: TGCGCCAGCAGGAAGCGGGATCTAAGCTACGAGCAGTACTTC.

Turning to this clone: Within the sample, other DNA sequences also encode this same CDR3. The CDR3 coding sequence is TGTGCCAGCAGCTCAACTAGCGGGGCGAACACCGGGGAGCTGTTTTTT. It is translated as CASSSTSGANTGELFF. The chain uses TRBV7-2 and TRBJ2-2; 10 positions match TRBD2. Germline V gives CDR1 SGHTA, CDR2 FQGNSA. The CDR3 loop spans 16 amino acids. The J segment lost 0 bases and the V segment lost 4 bases, leaving 2 bases of the junction unmatched.

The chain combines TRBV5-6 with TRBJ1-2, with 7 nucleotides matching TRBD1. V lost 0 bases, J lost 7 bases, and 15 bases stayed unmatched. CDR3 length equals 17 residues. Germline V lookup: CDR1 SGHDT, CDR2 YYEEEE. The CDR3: CASSLVGTDAGLTGYTF. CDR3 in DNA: TGTGCCAGCAGCTTGGTCGGGACAGATGCGGGCCTGACTGGCTACACCTTC.

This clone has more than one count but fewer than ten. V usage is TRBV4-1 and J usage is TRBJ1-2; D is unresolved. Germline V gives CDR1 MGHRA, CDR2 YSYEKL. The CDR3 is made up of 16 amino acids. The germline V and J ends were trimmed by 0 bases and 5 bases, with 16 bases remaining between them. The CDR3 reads CASSQDVRNGLYGYTF. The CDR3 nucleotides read TGCGCCAGCAGCCAAGATGTGAGGAATGGCCTGTATGGCTACACCTTC.